A selection of T cell receptor beta chains follows, all from one sample in a study of blood T cell repertoires in COVID-19. Clones were sequenced by immunoSEQ multiplex PCR, and TCRdb holds only the in-frame ones, with some missing. The sample includes about 44,000 clones, roughly 87% seen only once; the top ten take around 25%. Sequenced input: peripheral blood. The receptors were gathered from a woman aged 80 or older in a cohort sampled during active or convalescent COVID-19. CDR3s include the opening cysteine and the closing phenylalanine or tryptophan. Each record gives: CDR3 DNA, CDR3 protein, clone size, J gene, V gene, D gene. A D gene is named only where the DNA matches it firmly. Size values are once, few and many counts, or a class for expanded clones, and some rows have none.

CDR3 DNA: TGTGCCAGCAGCCCTAGCGGTAGTACAGATACGCAGTATTTT; CDR3 protein: CASSPSGSTDTQYF; clone size: -; J gene: TRBJ2-3; V gene: TRBV9; D gene: TRBD2
CDR3 DNA: TGTGCCAGCAGCCCATTGGACAGGGAGGCCTACGAGCAGTACTTC; CDR3 protein: CASSPLDREAYEQYF; clone size: -; J gene: TRBJ2-7; V gene: TRBV5-6; D gene: TRBD1
CDR3 DNA: TGTGCCAGCACAAAGGGGGACAAAGCACCCTACGAGCAGTACTTC; CDR3 protein: CASTKGDKAPYEQYF; clone size: -; J gene: TRBJ2-7; V gene: TRBV6-6; D gene: -
CDR3 DNA: TGCGCCAGCTCGGGGACAGGGCAAGAGACCCAGTACTTC; CDR3 protein: CASSGTGQETQYF; clone size: -; J gene: TRBJ2-5; V gene: TRBV5-1; D gene: TRBD1
CDR3 DNA: TGTGCCAGCAGTTACTCCATCAGGGTTTACAATGAGCAGTTCTTC; CDR3 protein: CASSYSIRVYNEQFF; clone size: -; J gene: TRBJ2-1; V gene: TRBV6-5; D gene: -
CDR3 DNA: TGTGCCAGTAGTGCTGGCGGGGGCCTCTCCTACAATGAGCAGTTCTTC; CDR3 protein: CASSAGGGLSYNEQFF; clone size: -; J gene: TRBJ2-1; V gene: TRBV19; D gene: -
CDR3 DNA: TGTGCCAGCAGCGTAGGACCGGGTGCAGGGCAAGCTTTCTTT; CDR3 protein: CASSVGPGAGQAFF; clone size: -; J gene: TRBJ1-1; V gene: TRBV9; D gene: -
CDR3 DNA: TGTGCCACCTCAGGCGGGGGGGGACAAGAGACCCAGTACTTC; CDR3 protein: CATSGGGGQETQYF; clone size: -; J gene: TRBJ2-5; V gene: TRBV24-1; D gene: TRBD2
CDR3 DNA: TGTGCCAGCAGTTCCCCCTCAGAAATCTATGGCTACACCTTC; CDR3 protein: CASSSPSEIYGYTF; clone size: once; J gene: TRBJ1-2; V gene: TRBV28; D gene: -
CDR3 DNA: TGCGCCAGCAGCTCGAGCGACAGCATGAATGAAAAACTGTTTTTT; CDR3 protein: CASSSSDSMNEKLFF; clone size: -; J gene: TRBJ1-4; V gene: TRBV5-1; D gene: -
CDR3 DNA: TGTGCCAGCAGCGTCGGGCTGGGGGGTCACGGGACCCAGTACTTC; CDR3 protein: CASSVGLGGHGTQYF; clone size: once; J gene: TRBJ2-5; V gene: TRBV9; D gene: -
CDR3 DNA: TGTGCCAGCACCCGTTCGGGGAAAGGGGAGACCCAGTACTTC; CDR3 protein: CASTRSGKGETQYF; clone size: -; J gene: TRBJ2-5; V gene: TRBV9; D gene: -
CDR3 DNA: TGTGCCAGTAGTATGAAGCAGGGTCACACCGGGGAGCTGTTTTTT; CDR3 protein: CASSMKQGHTGELFF; clone size: -; J gene: TRBJ2-2; V gene: TRBV19; D gene: -
CDR3 DNA: TGTGCCAGCAGCCAAGAGAGGGGGGGGAGAGCTTTCTTT; CDR3 protein: CASSQERGGRAFF; clone size: -; J gene: TRBJ1-1; V gene: TRBV3-1/TRBV3-2; D gene: -
CDR3 DNA: TGTGCCAGCAGCTTAGGACTAGCGGGTTACAATGAGCAGTTCTTC; CDR3 protein: CASSLGLAGYNEQFF; clone size: -; J gene: TRBJ2-1; V gene: TRBV11-3; D gene: TRBD2
CDR3 DNA: TGTGCCAGCAGCTTAGATCTGGGGAGGGGGACCCAGTACTTC; CDR3 protein: CASSLDLGRGTQYF; clone size: few; J gene: TRBJ2-5; V gene: TRBV11-3; D gene: TRBD2
CDR3 DNA: TGTGCCAGTAGCCCTGGGACAGGATATAGCAATCAGCCCCAGCATTTT; CDR3 protein: CASSPGTGYSNQPQHF; clone size: few; J gene: TRBJ1-5; V gene: TRBV19; D gene: TRBD1
CDR3 DNA: TGTGCCTGGAGCGGGACAGGTAGTAGCACAGATACGCAGTATTTT; CDR3 protein: CAWSGTGSSTDTQYF; clone size: -; J gene: TRBJ2-3; V gene: TRBV30; D gene: TRBD1
CDR3 DNA: TGTGCCAGCAGCTGGCGGGAGGGGGCCTACGAGCAGTACTTC; CDR3 protein: CASSWREGAYEQYF; clone size: -; J gene: TRBJ2-7; V gene: TRBV5-6; D gene: TRBD2
CDR3 DNA: TGTGCCAGCAGCCAGGGACAGCACTATGGCTACACCTTC; CDR3 protein: CASSQGQHYGYTF; clone size: -; J gene: TRBJ1-2; V gene: TRBV11-3; D gene: TRBD1
CDR3 DNA: TGTGCCACCAGTGATTTCACCAACGGAGCCCCCTACAATGAGCAGTTCTTC; CDR3 protein: CATSDFTNGAPYNEQFF; clone size: -; J gene: TRBJ2-1; V gene: TRBV24-1; D gene: -
CDR3 DNA: TGTGCCAGTAGTCCCCCCGCGAGGCTAGCGGGTAACACCGGGGAGCTGTTTTTT; CDR3 protein: CASSPPARLAGNTGELFF; clone size: -; J gene: TRBJ2-2; V gene: TRBV19; D gene: TRBD2
CDR3 DNA: TGTGCCAGCAGCCCCCGGGGACAGTCGAACACCGGGGAGCTGTTTTTT; CDR3 protein: CASSPRGQSNTGELFF; clone size: -; J gene: TRBJ2-2; V gene: TRBV5-4; D gene: TRBD1
CDR3 DNA: TGTGCCAGCACCGAGCTTGGTTCACAAGAGACCCAGTACTTC; CDR3 protein: CASTELGSQETQYF; clone size: -; J gene: TRBJ2-5; V gene: TRBV13; D gene: -
CDR3 DNA: TGTGCCTGGAGTGTACGGGTTGATCAGCCCCAGCATTTT; CDR3 protein: CAWSVRVDQPQHF; clone size: -; J gene: TRBJ1-5; V gene: TRBV30; D gene: -
CDR3 DNA: TGTGCCAGCAGCAAAGGGGACAGGAGGATGAACACTGAAGCTTTCTTT; CDR3 protein: CASSKGDRRMNTEAFF; clone size: -; J gene: TRBJ1-1; V gene: TRBV21-1; D gene: -
CDR3 DNA: TGTGCCAGCAGCCCCATCGAGTGGACTAGCGGTACCGGGGAGCAGTTCTTC; CDR3 protein: CASSPIEWTSGTGEQFF; clone size: -; J gene: TRBJ2-1; V gene: TRBV7-9; D gene: TRBD2
CDR3 DNA: TGCGCCAGCAGCCTGAGGGAGGGCCGGGGCGGGGAGCTGTTTTTT; CDR3 protein: CASSLREGRGGELFF; clone size: -; J gene: TRBJ2-2; V gene: TRBV4-1; D gene: TRBD2
CDR3 DNA: TGCGCCAGCAGCCGGGGGGTCGACGGTCAGCCCCAGCATTTT; CDR3 protein: CASSRGVDGQPQHF; clone size: -; J gene: TRBJ1-5; V gene: TRBV4-3; D gene: -
CDR3 DNA: TGTGCCAGCAGCCAAGAACCGGGACAGGCCTACGAGCAGTACTTC; CDR3 protein: CASSQEPGQAYEQYF; clone size: -; J gene: TRBJ2-7; V gene: TRBV7-8; D gene: TRBD1
CDR3 DNA: TGCAGCGTTGGGGTCGAGGTCGGCACCGGGGAGCTGTTTTTT; CDR3 protein: CSVGVEVGTGELFF; clone size: -; J gene: TRBJ2-2; V gene: TRBV29-1; D gene: -
CDR3 DNA: TGTGCCAGCAGTGTCAAGGCCGGCGGGAACTCCTACGAGCAGTACTTC; CDR3 protein: CASSVKAGGNSYEQYF; clone size: -; J gene: TRBJ2-7; V gene: TRBV4-2; D gene: -
CDR3 DNA: TGTGCCAGCAGTTCCCTATCCTCTGGAAACACCATATATTTT; CDR3 protein: CASSSLSSGNTIYF; clone size: -; J gene: TRBJ1-3; V gene: TRBV6-5; D gene: -
CDR3 DNA: TGCGCCAGCAGCTTGGGTCTCGGGGCCAACGTCCTGACTTTC; CDR3 protein: CASSLGLGANVLTF; clone size: -; J gene: TRBJ2-6; V gene: TRBV5-1; D gene: -
CDR3 DNA: TGTGCCTGGAGTGAGTTAGCGGGTGCGGGGGATACGCAGTATTTT; CDR3 protein: CAWSELAGAGDTQYF; clone size: -; J gene: TRBJ2-3; V gene: TRBV30; D gene: TRBD2
CDR3 DNA: TGTGCCAGCAGGCCAGGGGTAACTTATGGCTACACCTTC; CDR3 protein: CASRPGVTYGYTF; clone size: -; J gene: TRBJ1-2; V gene: TRBV6-5; D gene: -
CDR3 DNA: TGTGCCAGCAGCTTGGGACAGGGGATGTATAGCAATCAGCCCCAGCATTTT; CDR3 protein: CASSLGQGMYSNQPQHF; clone size: -; J gene: TRBJ1-5; V gene: TRBV5-8; D gene: TRBD1
CDR3 DNA: TGTGCCAGCAGCGTTACAGGGGCTCAAGAGACCCAGTACTTC; CDR3 protein: CASSVTGAQETQYF; clone size: once; J gene: TRBJ2-5; V gene: TRBV9; D gene: TRBD1
CDR3 DNA: TGTGCCTGGAGTGGGACTAGCTCCTACAATGAGCAGTTCTTC; CDR3 protein: CAWSGTSSYNEQFF; clone size: once; J gene: TRBJ2-1; V gene: TRBV30; D gene: TRBD2
CDR3 DNA: TGCGCCAGCAGTGCGGTTGGCAGGGAGGGAACAGATACGCAGTATTTT; CDR3 protein: CASSAVGREGTDTQYF; clone size: -; J gene: TRBJ2-3; V gene: TRBV10-1; D gene: TRBD2
CDR3 DNA: TGTGCCAGCAGCGGTGGATCCCAGGTCGGCCAGCCCCAGCATTTT; CDR3 protein: CASSGGSQVGQPQHF; clone size: -; J gene: TRBJ1-5; V gene: TRBV9; D gene: -
CDR3 DNA: TGTGCCAGCAGAGGGAGTAACTACAATGAGCAGTTCTTC; CDR3 protein: CASRGSNYNEQFF; clone size: -; J gene: TRBJ2-1; V gene: TRBV11-2; D gene: -
CDR3 DNA: TGTGCCTGGAGTGCGGCAGGATCAAGTGGCTACACCTTC; CDR3 protein: CAWSAAGSSGYTF; clone size: -; J gene: TRBJ1-2; V gene: TRBV30; D gene: -
CDR3 DNA: TGCAGCGTTGACAGGGGGCTGGGGGAGACCCAGTACTTC; CDR3 protein: CSVDRGLGETQYF; clone size: -; J gene: TRBJ2-5; V gene: TRBV29-1; D gene: TRBD1
CDR3 DNA: TGTGCCAGCAGCTCGAAACCGGACAGGGGGAGAGGCTACACCTTC; CDR3 protein: CASSSKPDRGRGYTF; clone size: -; J gene: TRBJ1-2; V gene: TRBV11-3; D gene: TRBD1
CDR3 DNA: TGTGCCAGCAGCCCCTTTGCGGGAGGGTACAATGAGCAGTTCTTC; CDR3 protein: CASSPFAGGYNEQFF; clone size: once; J gene: TRBJ2-1; V gene: TRBV7-2; D gene: TRBD2
CDR3 DNA: TGTGCCAGCAGCCCCCGTGACAGGGGGCATAGTCAGCCCCAGCATTTT; CDR3 protein: CASSPRDRGHSQPQHF; clone size: -; J gene: TRBJ1-5; V gene: TRBV6-6; D gene: TRBD1
CDR3 DNA: TGTGCCAGCAGCCAAGGGGGGGCTGGGGAGCTGTTTTTT; CDR3 protein: CASSQGGAGELFF; clone size: -; J gene: TRBJ2-2; V gene: TRBV11-2; D gene: -
CDR3 DNA: TGTGCCAGCTCCCCCGTGGCCCGTCACCCTGGAAACACCATATATTTT; CDR3 protein: CASSPVARHPGNTIYF; clone size: -; J gene: TRBJ1-3; V gene: TRBV2; D gene: -
CDR3 DNA: TGTGCCAGCAGCAAACGGGGGGACTCTCCTCCTTATAATTCACCCCTCCACTTT; CDR3 protein: CASSKRGDSPPYNSPLHF; clone size: -; J gene: TRBJ1-6; V gene: TRBV21-1; D gene: -
CDR3 DNA: TGTGCCAGCTCGCAGGGACAGGGTGATGGCTACACCTTC; CDR3 protein: CASSQGQGDGYTF; clone size: -; J gene: TRBJ1-2; V gene: TRBV18; D gene: TRBD1
CDR3 DNA: TGTGCCAGCAGTTCCCAGGGGGGAACTGAAGCTTTCTTT; CDR3 protein: CASSSQGGTEAFF; clone size: -; J gene: TRBJ1-1; V gene: TRBV7-6; D gene: TRBD1
CDR3 DNA: TGTGCCAGTTCGCGGGCACAGGGGGCCCTCGGCTATGGCTACACCTTC; CDR3 protein: CASSRAQGALGYGYTF; clone size: -; J gene: TRBJ1-2; V gene: TRBV19; D gene: TRBD1
CDR3 DNA: TGTGCCAGCAGCCCCCAGACAGGGGCCACTGAAGCTTTCTTT; CDR3 protein: CASSPQTGATEAFF; clone size: few; J gene: TRBJ1-1; V gene: TRBV9; D gene: TRBD1
CDR3 DNA: TGTGCCTGGAGTGTAGGGACAGGGCGTCTTGGCTACACCTTC; CDR3 protein: CAWSVGTGRLGYTF; clone size: few; J gene: TRBJ1-2; V gene: TRBV30; D gene: TRBD1